This T cell receptor (beta chain) was captured in a study of identical twins. The CDR3 is 15 amino acids. The germline V gene has CDR1 MDHEN and CDR2 SYDVKM. The junction had 10 bases not matched to a gene; V was cut back by 6 bases and J by 6 bases. Healthy Caucasians provided all donations. This clonotype was counted only a few times. Its antigen is not identified. Study-wide findings and caveats: Beta out-of-frame sequences showed weaker excess twin sharing. In drawing conclusions, the study used cross-sectional statistical analysis and did not follow the same donors. Whereas memory repertoires showed no such difference, abundant cord blood beta clonotypes carried fewer insertions.

MiXCR, run by TCRdb on the 5' RACE reads, gives a single entry per CDR3 protein. The repertoire consists of about 490,000 distinct CDR3 sequences, with around 15% occurring once and the leading ten covering 0.44%. These data also formed part of another study, on yellow fever vaccine responses in identical twins.

The source is a woman under 30 in good health. Sequenced: CD4+ T cells sorted from blood. The V and J genes are TRBV28 and TRBJ2-2; 7 bases align to TRBD1. CDR3: CASSLGQPGSGELFF. The CDR3 DNA sequence: TGTGCCAGCAGCCTGGGACAGCCGGGGTCCGGGGAGCTGTTTTTT.